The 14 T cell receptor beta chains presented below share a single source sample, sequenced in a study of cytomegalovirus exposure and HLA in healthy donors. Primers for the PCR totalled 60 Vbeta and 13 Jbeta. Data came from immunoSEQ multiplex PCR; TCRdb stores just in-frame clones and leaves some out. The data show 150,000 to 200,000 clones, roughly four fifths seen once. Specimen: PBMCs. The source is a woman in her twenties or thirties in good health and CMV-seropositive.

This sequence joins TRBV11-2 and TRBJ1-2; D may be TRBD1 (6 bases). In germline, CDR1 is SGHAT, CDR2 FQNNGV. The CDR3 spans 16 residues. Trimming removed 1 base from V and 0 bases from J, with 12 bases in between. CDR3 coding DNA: TGTGCCAGCAGCTTAGGAAGTAAGGGGGCTAACTATGGCTACACCTTC. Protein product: CASSLGSKGANYGYTF.

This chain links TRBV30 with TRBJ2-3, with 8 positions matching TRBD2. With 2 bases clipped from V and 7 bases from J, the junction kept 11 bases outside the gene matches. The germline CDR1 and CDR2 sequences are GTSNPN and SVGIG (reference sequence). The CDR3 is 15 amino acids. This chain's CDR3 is CAWSSSGGGTHTQYF. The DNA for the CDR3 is TGTGCCTGGAGTTCCTCGGGCGGGGGGACCCATACGCAGTATTTT.

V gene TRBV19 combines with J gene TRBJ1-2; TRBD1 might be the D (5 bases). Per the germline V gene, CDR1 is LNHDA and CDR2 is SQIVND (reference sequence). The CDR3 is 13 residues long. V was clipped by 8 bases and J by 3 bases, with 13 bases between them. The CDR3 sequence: CASGGEMDYGYTF. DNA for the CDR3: TGTGCCAGTGGGGGGGAAATGGACTATGGCTACACCTTC.

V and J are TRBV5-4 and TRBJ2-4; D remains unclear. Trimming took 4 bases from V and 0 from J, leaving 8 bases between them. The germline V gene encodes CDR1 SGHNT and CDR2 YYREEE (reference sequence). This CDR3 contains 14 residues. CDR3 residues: CASSPEVAKNIQYF. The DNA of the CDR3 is TGTGCCAGCAGCCCCGAGGTAGCCAAAAACATTCAGTACTTC.

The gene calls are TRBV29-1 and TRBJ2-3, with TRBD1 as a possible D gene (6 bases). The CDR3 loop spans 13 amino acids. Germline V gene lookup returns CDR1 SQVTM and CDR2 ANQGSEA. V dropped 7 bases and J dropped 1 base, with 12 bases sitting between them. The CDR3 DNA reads TGCAGCGGGGACGAGGGGGGCACAGATACGCAGTATTTT. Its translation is CSGDEGGTDTQYF.

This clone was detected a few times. The chain's CDR3 is CATRPDAGGTEAFF. The CDR3 nucleotides read TGCGCCACCAGACCAGATGCTGGGGGGACTGAAGCTTTCTTT. The chain recombines TRBV5-1 with TRBJ1-1; D might be TRBD1 (5 bases). V lost 9 bases and J lost 5, with 20 bases in between. The germline gives CDR1 SGHRS, CDR2 YFSETQ. This CDR3 is built from 14 residues.

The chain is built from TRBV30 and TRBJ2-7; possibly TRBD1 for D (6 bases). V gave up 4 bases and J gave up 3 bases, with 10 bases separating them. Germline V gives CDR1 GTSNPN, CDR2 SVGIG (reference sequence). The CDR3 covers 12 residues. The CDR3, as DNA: TGTGCCTGGACACAGGGACGCTACGAGCAGTACTTC. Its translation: CAWTQGRYEQYF.

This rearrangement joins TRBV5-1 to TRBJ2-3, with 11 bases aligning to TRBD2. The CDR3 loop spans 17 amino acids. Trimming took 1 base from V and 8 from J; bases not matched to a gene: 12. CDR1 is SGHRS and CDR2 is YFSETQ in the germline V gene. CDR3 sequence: CASSLSIAGGPSGTQYF. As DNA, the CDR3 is TGCGCCAGCAGCTTGTCTATAGCGGGAGGGCCGTCCGGTACGCAGTATTTT.

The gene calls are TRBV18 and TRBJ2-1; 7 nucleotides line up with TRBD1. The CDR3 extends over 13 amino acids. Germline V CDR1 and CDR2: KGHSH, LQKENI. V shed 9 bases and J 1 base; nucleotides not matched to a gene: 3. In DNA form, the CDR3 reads TGTGCCAGTCGACAGGGTTCCTACAATGAGCAGTTCTTC. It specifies CASRQGSYNEQFF.

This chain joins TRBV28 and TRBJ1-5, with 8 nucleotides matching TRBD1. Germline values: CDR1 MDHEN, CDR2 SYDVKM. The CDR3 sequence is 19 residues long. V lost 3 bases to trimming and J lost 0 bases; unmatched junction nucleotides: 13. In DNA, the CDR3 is TGTGCCAGCAGTTTTTTAGGGACAGGTGGATTTTATAGCAATCAGCCCCAGCATTTT. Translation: CASSFLGTGGFYSNQPQHF.

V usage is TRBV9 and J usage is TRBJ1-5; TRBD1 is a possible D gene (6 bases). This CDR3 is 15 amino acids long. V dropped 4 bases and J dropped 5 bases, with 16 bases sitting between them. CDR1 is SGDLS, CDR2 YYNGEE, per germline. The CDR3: CASSPFQGFDQPQHF. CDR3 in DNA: TGTGCCAGCAGCCCCTTCCAGGGGTTTGATCAGCCCCAGCATTTT.

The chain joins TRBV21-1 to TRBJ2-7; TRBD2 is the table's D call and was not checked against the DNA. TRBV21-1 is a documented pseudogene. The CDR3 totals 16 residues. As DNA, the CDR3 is TGTGCCAGCAGCAAAGAGGAGGGGACTGGAGTCTACGAGCAGTACTTC. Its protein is CASSKEEGTGVYEQYF.

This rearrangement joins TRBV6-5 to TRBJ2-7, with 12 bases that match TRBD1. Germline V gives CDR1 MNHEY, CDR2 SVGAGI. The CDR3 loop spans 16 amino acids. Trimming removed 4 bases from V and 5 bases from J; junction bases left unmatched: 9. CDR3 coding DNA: TGTGCCAGCAGTTCACAACCGGGACAGGGGGCCCACGAGCAGTACTTC. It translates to CASSSQPGQGAHEQYF.

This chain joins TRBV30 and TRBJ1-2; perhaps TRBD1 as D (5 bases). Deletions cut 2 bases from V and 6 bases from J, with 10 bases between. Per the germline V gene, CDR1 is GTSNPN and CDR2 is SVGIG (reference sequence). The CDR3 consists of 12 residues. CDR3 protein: CAWSTDSHGYTF. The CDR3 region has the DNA TGTGCCTGGAGTACCGACAGTCATGGCTACACCTTC.